These T cell receptor beta chains were read from a single sample in a study of blood T cell repertoires in COVID-19. Using immunoSEQ multiplex PCR, the repertoire was profiled, and TCRdb retains in-frame clones only, with some absent. The sample contains roughly 400,000 clones, about 90% of which appear only once. Sequencing used PBMCs or T cells enriched from blood (not recorded which). All receptors derive from a woman in her 30s who had recovered from COVID-19. The CDR3 runs from the conserved cysteine through the conserved F or W. The size of a clone is reported for some rows only, either as once, few or many, or as a class for expanded clones.

>.|TRBV4-2|TRBJ2-7|17
CASSLTGGPDRVYEQYF
>.|TRBV28|TRBJ1-4|15
CASSSRGPINEKLFF
>.|TRBV4-2|TRBJ1-4|16
CASSHGTAATNEKLFF
>.|TRBV10-1|TRBJ2-7|15
CASIQRGFPAYEQYF
>.|TRBV6-2/TRBV6-3|TRBJ1-6|16
CASSPARGVHNSPLHF
>.|TRBV5-1|TRBJ2-1|12
CASSSTALEQFF
>once|TRBV28|TRBJ1-1|13
CASSFPMREEAFF
>once|TRBV20-1|TRBJ1-1|11
CSATGSTEAFF
>.|TRBV2|TRBJ1-2|14
CASSEAREPYGYTF
>.|TRBV3-1/TRBV3-2|TRBJ2-1|18
CASSQGRDRWVSYNEQFF
>.|TRBV19|TRBJ1-2|12
CASRARGGGYTF
>.|TRBV7-2|TRBJ2-7|14
CASSFLTSSYEQYF
>.|TRBV3-1/TRBV3-2|TRBJ1-3|16
CASTSRPGISGNTIYF
>.|TRBV15|TRBJ1-1|13
CATSRDSIQEAFF
>.|TRBV28|TRBJ2-5|14
CASSPRDRRETQYF
>few|TRBV5-4|TRBJ1-1|15
CASSLVGDMNTEAFF
>.|TRBV27|TRBJ1-5|16
CASSLLGGQVNQPQHF
>.|TRBV28|TRBJ1-2|12
CASSPRQYGYTF
>.|TRBV7-9|TRBJ1-3|14
CASSRRQAGNTIYF
>.|TRBV9|TRBJ2-3|18
CASSVGPSGRKVGDTQYF
>.|TRBV6-1|TRBJ2-7|15
CASSEGTSGLYEQYF
>once|TRBV21-1|TRBJ1-1|17
CASSKVSASHPYTEAFF
>once|TRBV7-9|TRBJ1-6|18
CASSLEGQTSPGNSPLHF
>.|TRBV3-1/TRBV3-2|TRBJ2-5|21
CASSQVTSFRIQTRYQETQYF
>.|TRBV7-8|TRBJ2-7|16
CASSSPFGQGSGEQYF
>.|TRBV14|TRBJ2-7|14
CASSQLISPGQAYF
>.|TRBV27|TRBJ2-1|18
CASSGGTGVQITYNEQFF
>.|TRBV11-2|TRBJ2-7|15
CASSSGGTTIYEQYF
>.|TRBV19|TRBJ1-5|15
CASSRQGHSNQPQHF
>.|TRBV9|TRBJ2-5|15
CASSVAGGSQETQYF
>.|TRBV4-3|TRBJ1-1|15
CASSQDKQTNTEAFF
>.|TRBV10-2|TRBJ2-7|13
CASSSGVAYEQYF
>.|TRBV2|TRBJ2-3|15
CASRTRDRVEDTQYF
>.|TRBV4-2|TRBJ1-6|16
CASSPRDRDHNSPLHF
>.|TRBV3-1/TRBV3-2|TRBJ1-6|16
CASSHIPGQINSPLHF
>.|TRBV4-3|TRBJ2-2|18
CASSQDLPGTANTGELFF
>.|TRBV28|TRBJ1-3|12
CASSWRENTIYF
>.|TRBV6-5|TRBJ1-1|13
CASGRGSGTEAFF
>.|TRBV12-3/TRBV12-4|TRBJ1-5|13
CASSRTDNQPQHF
>.|TRBV7-2|TRBJ2-7|15
CASSPLAVSSYEQYF
>.|TRBV12-3/TRBV12-4|TRBJ1-2|13
CASSLRGSYGYTF
>.|TRBV24-1|TRBJ1-3|18
CATSDFSSGINSGNTIYF
>.|TRBV6-5|TRBJ2-1|14
CASSIAGDVDEQFF
>.|TRBV7-9|TRBJ2-7|14
CASSRAGAGGEQYF
>.|TRBV5-1|TRBJ2-2|15
CASSFGGRASGELFF
>.|TRBV3-1/TRBV3-2|TRBJ1-4|15
CASSQDLKEGEKLFF
>.|TRBV6-5|TRBJ2-7|13
CASRGTNRYEQYF
>.|TRBV5-1|TRBJ1-4|15
CASSLGAQNNEKLFF
>.|TRBV5-1|TRBJ2-2|15
CASSLLEANTGELFF
>.|TRBV9|TRBJ2-7|15
CASSRGSGNSYEQYF
>.|TRBV9|TRBJ2-1|12
CASSVPRDEQFF
>few|TRBV9|TRBJ2-1|14
CASSVEGGFYEQFF
>.|TRBV10-3|TRBJ1-6|14
CATEDNSYNSPLHF
>.|TRBV30|TRBJ1-5|14
CAWSVGTGNQPQHF
>once|TRBV30|TRBJ2-5|15
CAWSVFRGRGETQYF
>.|TRBV7-8|TRBJ1-5|15
CASSLNRASNQPQHF
>once|TRBV12-3/TRBV12-4|TRBJ1-2|13
CASSLTGTRGYTF